This T cell receptor beta chain was captured in a study of regulatory T cells in long-lasting Graves disease. Study at large: For under 3 months, newly diagnosed Graves' patients had been taking antithyroid drugs.

Relying on iRepertoire HTBI primers and Arm-PCR of CDR3 regions, the team built TCR beta libraries. TCRdb used MiXCR to reprocess the multiplex PCR reads, holding one entry per CDR3 protein. The data contain some 250,000 distinct CDR3 sequences, around 18% of them seen just once; the ten biggest clones take up 12% to 15%. Germline CDR1 SGHTA, CDR2 FQGTGA. The CDR3 spans 15 residues. V lost 1 base and J lost 10; bases outside the gene matches: 6. At least ten counts were recorded for this clonotype. The time point is: newly diagnosed GD, antithyroid drugs for less than 3 months. RNA from PBMCs was the source of the TCR library. This sample also belongs to another study, concerning T cells in Graves' hyperthyroidism and ophthalmopathy. According to that study: HTBI primers were employed in a first-round RT-PCR of the TCR CDR3.

This chain uses TRBV7-3 with TRBJ2-1; TRBD2 matches 11 bases. This receptor was identified in a woman in her 30s with Graves disease. Sequencing used peripheral blood mononuclear cells (PBMCs), obtained at new diagnosis, from a patient treated with antithyroid drugs. CDR3 sequence (DNA): TGTGCCAGCAGCTTAATAGCGGGGGGGCCGGGGGAGCAGTTCTTC. It is translated as CASSLIAGGPGEQFF.